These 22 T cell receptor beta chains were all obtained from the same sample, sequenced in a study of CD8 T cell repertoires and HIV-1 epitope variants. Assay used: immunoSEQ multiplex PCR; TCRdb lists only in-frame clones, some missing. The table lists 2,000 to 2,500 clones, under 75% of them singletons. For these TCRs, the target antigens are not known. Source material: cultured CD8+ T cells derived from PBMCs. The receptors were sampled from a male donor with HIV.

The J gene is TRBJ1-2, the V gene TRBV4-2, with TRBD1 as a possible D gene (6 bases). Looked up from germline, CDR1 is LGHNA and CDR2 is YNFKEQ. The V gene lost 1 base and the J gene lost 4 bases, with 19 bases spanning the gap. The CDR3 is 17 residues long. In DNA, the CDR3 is TGTGCCAGCAGCCAAGGGTTGGGGGCAGGGCAATCCTATGGCTACACCTTC. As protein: CASSQGLGAGQSYGYTF.

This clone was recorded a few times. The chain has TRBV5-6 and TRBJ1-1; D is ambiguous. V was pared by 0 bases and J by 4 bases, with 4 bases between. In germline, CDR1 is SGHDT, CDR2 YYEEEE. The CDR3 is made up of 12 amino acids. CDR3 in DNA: TGTGCCAGCAGCTTGGTCGCCACTGAAGCTTTCTTT. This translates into CASSLVATEAFF.

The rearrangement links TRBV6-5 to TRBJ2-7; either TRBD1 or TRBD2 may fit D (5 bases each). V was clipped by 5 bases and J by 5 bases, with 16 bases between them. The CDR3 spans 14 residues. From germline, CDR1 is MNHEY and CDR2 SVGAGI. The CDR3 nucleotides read TGTGCCAGCAGTCCGGGACCCACCGGGAACGAGCAGTACTTC. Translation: CASSPGPTGNEQYF.

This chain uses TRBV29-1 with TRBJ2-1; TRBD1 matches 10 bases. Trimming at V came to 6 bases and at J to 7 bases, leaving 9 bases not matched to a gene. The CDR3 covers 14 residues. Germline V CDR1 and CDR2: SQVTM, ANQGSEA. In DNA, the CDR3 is TGCAGCGTCCTCGGACAGGGGGTGGAGAATGAGCAGTTCTTC. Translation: CSVLGQGVENEQFF.

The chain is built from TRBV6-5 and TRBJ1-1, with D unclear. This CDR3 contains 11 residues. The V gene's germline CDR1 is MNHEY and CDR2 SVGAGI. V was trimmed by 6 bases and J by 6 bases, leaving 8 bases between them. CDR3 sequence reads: CASRYASEAFF. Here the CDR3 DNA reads TGTGCCAGCAGGTACGCTTCTGAAGCTTTCTTT.

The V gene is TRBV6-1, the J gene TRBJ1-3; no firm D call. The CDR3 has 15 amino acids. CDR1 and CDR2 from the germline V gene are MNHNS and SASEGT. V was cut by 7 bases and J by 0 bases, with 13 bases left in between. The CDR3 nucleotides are TGTGCCAGCACCAGTGGAGACCTCTCTGGAAACACCATATATTTT. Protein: CASTSGDLSGNTIYF.

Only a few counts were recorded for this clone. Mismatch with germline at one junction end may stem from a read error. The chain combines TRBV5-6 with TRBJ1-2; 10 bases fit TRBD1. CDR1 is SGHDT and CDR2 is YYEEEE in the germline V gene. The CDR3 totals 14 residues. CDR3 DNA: TGTGCCAGCAGCGATCCCGGGACAGGGGTCCTCGGTGCCTTC. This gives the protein CASSDPGTGVLGAF.

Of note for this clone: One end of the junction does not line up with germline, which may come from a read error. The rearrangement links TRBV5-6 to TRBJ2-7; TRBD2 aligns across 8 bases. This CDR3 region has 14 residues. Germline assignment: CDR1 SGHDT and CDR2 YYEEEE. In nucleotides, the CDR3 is TGTGCCAGCAGCGCGGGACTAGGTTCCTCCGAGCAGTACTTC. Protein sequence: CASSAGLGSSEQYF.

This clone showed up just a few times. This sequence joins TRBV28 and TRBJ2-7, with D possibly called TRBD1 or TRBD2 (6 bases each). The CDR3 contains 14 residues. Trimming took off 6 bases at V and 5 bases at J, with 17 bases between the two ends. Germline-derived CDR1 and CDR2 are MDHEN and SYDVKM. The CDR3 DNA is TGTGCCAGCAGACCCGAGGGGGGTCGGCACGAGCAGTACTTC. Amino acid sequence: CASRPEGGRHEQYF.

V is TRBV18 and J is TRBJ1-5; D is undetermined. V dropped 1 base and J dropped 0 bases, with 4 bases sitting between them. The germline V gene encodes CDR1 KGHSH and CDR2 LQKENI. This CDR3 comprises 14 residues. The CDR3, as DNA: TGTGCCAGCTCACCACGAGATAGCAATCAGCCCCAGCATTTT. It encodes CASSPRDSNQPQHF.

The CDR3 DNA sequence: TGTGCCAGCAGTTTAGAGTCTAGCGGGAGCTCCTACGAGCAGTACTTC. This sequence encodes CASSLESSGSSYEQYF. The chain joins TRBV28 to TRBJ2-7, with 10 bases identical to TRBD2. CDR1 is MDHEN and CDR2 is SYDVKM in the germline V gene. The CDR3 length is 16 residues. The V segment lost 2 bases and the J segment 0 bases; nucleotides outside the gene matches: 4.

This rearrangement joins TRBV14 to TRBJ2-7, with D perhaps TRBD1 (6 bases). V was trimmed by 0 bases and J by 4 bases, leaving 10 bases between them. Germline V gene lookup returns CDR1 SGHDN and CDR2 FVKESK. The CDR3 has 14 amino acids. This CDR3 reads CASSQEGQGYEQYF. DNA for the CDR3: TGTGCCAGCAGCCAAGAAGGGCAGGGGTACGAGCAGTACTTC.

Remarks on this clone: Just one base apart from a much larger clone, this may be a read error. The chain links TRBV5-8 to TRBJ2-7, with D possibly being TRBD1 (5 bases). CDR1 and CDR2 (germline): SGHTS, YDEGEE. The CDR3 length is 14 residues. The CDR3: CASSDSTVTYEQYF. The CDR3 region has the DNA TGTGCCAGCAGCGACTCGACAGTTACCTACGAGCAGTACTTT.

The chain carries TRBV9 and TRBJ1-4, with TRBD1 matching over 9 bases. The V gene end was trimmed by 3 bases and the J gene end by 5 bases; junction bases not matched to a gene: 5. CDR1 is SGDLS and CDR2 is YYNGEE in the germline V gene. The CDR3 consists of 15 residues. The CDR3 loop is CASSATGTGNEKLFF. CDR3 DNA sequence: TGTGCCAGCAGCGCGACCGGGACAGGGAATGAAAAACTGTTTTTT.

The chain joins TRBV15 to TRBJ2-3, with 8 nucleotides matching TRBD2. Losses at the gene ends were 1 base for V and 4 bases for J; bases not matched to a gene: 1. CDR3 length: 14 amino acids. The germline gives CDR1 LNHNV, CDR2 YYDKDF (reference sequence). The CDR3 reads CATSRAGGADTQYF. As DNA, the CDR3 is TGTGCCACCAGCAGAGCGGGAGGGGCAGATACGCAGTATTTT.

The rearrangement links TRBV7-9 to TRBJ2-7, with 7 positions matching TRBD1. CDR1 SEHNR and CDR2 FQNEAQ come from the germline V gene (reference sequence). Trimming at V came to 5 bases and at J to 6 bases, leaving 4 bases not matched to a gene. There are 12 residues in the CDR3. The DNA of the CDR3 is TGTGCCAGCAGCCGCGACAGGGTCGAGCAGTACTTC. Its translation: CASSRDRVEQYF.

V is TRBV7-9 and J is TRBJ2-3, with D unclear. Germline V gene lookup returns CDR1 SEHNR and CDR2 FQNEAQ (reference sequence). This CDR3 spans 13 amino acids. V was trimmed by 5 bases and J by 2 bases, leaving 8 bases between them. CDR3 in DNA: TGTGCCAGCAGCCAGTTGGTCACAGATACGCAGTATTTT. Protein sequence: CASSQLVTDTQYF.

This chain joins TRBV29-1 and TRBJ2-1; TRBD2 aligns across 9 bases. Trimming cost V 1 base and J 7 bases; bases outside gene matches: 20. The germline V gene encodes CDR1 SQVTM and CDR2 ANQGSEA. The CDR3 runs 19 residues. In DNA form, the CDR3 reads TGCAGCGTTGAAGGAATACTAGGGGTAGCGGGAGTTAGGGAGAATGAGCAGTTCTTC. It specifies CSVEGILGVAGVRENEQFF.

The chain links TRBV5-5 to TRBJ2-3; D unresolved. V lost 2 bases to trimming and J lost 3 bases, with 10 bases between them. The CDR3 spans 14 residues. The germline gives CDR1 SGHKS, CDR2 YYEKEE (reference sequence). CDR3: CASSFVSGTDTQYF. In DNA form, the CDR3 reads TGTGCCAGCAGCTTCGTCAGTGGAACAGATACGCAGTATTTT.

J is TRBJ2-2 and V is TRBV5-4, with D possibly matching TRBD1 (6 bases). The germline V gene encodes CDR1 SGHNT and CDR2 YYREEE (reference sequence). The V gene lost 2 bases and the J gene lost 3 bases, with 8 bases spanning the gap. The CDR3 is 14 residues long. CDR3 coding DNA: TGTGCCAGCAGCTTCGCAGGGGACACCGGGGAGCTGTTTTTT. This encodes CASSFAGDTGELFF.

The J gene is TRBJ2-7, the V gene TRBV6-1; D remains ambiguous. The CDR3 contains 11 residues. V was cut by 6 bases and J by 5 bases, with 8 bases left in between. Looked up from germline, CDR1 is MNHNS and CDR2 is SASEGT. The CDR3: CASRRADEQYF. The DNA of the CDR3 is TGTGCCAGCAGACGGGCCGACGAGCAGTACTTC.

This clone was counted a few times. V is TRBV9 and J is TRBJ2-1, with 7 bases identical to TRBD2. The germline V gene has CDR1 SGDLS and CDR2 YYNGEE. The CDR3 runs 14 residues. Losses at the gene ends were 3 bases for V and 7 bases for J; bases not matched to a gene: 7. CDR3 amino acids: CASSAGAGWNEQFF. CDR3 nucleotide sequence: TGTGCCAGCAGCGCCGGAGCGGGGTGGAATGAGCAGTTCTTC.